Below, one T cell receptor beta chain is given with its context. The antigen is not known. Germline V lookup: CDR1 MDHEN, CDR2 SYDVKM. This CDR3 comprises 14 residues. Between the trimmed V and J ends, which lost 6 bases and 7 bases, there was a span of 18 bases. This sample was included in a study of radiotherapy plus CTLA-4 blockade in lung cancer. General observations from the study: Among blood TCR repertoires after radiotherapy plus ipilimumab, tumor-derived clones expanded.

Measured with immunoSEQ multiplex PCR; TCRdb has only the in-frame clones, and not every one. The sample yields nearly 110,000 clones, over 65% seen once. Sequencing used peripheral blood, obtained from a patient treated with radiotherapy plus ipilimumab. This TCR derives from a human donor with non-small cell lung cancer that progressed on radiotherapy plus ipilimumab. Some clones in this sample may be carry-over from other donors' samples. The chain combines TRBV28 with TRBJ1-1; maybe TRBD1 (6 bases). The CDR3 loop is CASSQLPRGNEAFF. CDR3 nucleotide sequence: TGTGCCAGCAGCCAACTTCCAAGGGGGAATGAAGCTTTCTTT.